The sequence of this T cell receptor (beta chain) was determined in a study of T cells after yellow fever vaccination. In making TCR cDNA, 5'RACE template switching added a universal primer site and UMIs to it. TCRdb reanalysed the 5' RACE reads using MiXCR and keeps one entry per CDR3 protein. The data show 300,000 to 350,000 distinct CDR3 sequences, around 4.5% seen once. This CDR3 is 15 amino acids long. The germline CDR1 and CDR2 sequences are LGHNA and YSLEER. The V and J ends lost 1 base and 4 bases respectively, with 11 bases between them. This clonotype was counted at least ten times. This specimen was PBMCs, taken 15 days after the yellow fever booster vaccination. The rearrangement uses TRBV4-3 and TRBJ2-1; TRBD2 might be the D (6 bases). This receptor was taken from a man between 18 and 29 years old who received the YFV17D yellow fever vaccine. The CDR3 DNA reads TGCGCCAGCAGCCAAGTTGCGGGACGGTACAATGAGCAGTTCTTC. Amino acid sequence: CASSQVAGRYNEQFF.